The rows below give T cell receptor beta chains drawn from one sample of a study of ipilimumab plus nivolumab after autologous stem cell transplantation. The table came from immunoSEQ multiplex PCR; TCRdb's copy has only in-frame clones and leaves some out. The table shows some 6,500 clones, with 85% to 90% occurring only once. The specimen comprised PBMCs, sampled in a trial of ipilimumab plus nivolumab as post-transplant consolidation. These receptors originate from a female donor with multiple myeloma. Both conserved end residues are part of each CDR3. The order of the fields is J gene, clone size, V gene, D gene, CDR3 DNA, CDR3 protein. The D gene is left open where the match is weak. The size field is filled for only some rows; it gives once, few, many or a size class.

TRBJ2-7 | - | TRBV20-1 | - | TGCAGTGCTATGGAGTCCTACGAGCAGTACTTC | CSAMESYEQYF
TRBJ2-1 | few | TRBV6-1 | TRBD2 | TGTGCCAGCAGTGGGACTAGCGGGAGCTACAATGAGCAGTTCTTC | CASSGTSGSYNEQFF
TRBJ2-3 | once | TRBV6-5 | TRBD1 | TGTGCCAGCAGTTATATCCAGGGGGCTCATACGCAGTATTTT | CASSYIQGAHTQYF
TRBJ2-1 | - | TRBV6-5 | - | TGTGCCACCTCGCCGACAGGTATTGGGGGGAATGAGCAGTTCTTC | CATSPTGIGGNEQFF
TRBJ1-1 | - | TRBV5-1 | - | TGCGCCAGCAGCTTGCATGCAGGGTACACTGAAGCTTTCTTT | CASSLHAGYTEAFF
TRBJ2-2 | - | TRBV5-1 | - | TGCGCCAGCAGCTTGGAAAACATAGCGAACACCGGGGAGCTGTTTTTT | CASSLENIANTGELFF
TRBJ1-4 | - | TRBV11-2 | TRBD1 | TGTGCCAGCAGCTTTCGGACAGGGGAAAAACTGTTTTTT | CASSFRTGEKLFF
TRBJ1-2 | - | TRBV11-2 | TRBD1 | TGTGCCAGCAGCACGGGGGACAGATTTTCTAACTATGGCTACACCTTC | CASSTGDRFSNYGYTF
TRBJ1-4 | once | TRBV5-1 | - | TGCGCCAGCAGCGAGAATACCGGGACCGGGAATGAAAAACTGTTTTTT | CASSENTGTGNEKLFF
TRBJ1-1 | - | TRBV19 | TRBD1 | TGTGCCAGTAGTAAAAACAGGGGCAAAGAAGCTTTCTTT | CASSKNRGKEAFF
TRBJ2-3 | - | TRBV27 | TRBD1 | TGTGCCAGCAGTTTGCGCCCCTCAGGGACAGGGTACAGCGATACGCAGTATTTT | CASSLRPSGTGYSDTQYF
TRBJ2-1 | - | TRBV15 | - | TGTGCCACCAGCAGAGAAGGGCATGAGCAGTTCTTC | CATSREGHEQFF
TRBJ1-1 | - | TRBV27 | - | TGTGCCAGCAGTTTAAAACGCAAGGCTGAAGCTTTCTTT | CASSLKRKAEAFF
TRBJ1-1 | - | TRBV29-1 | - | TGCAGCGTTGAAGTCGCGACTTTGGGGACTGAAGCTTTCTTT | CSVEVATLGTEAFF
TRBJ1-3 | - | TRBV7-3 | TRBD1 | TGTGCCAGCAGCTTGACAGGGGGAAACTCTGGAAACACCATATATTTT | CASSLTGGNSGNTIYF
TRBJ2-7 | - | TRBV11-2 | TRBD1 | TGTGCCAGCAGGGGACCGGGACAGGGTATCTACGAGCAGTACTTC | CASRGPGQGIYEQYF
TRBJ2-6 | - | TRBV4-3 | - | TGCGCCAGCAGCCCGACATCCATACAAGGCTCTGGGGCCAACGTCCTGACTTTC | CASSPTSIQGSGANVLTF
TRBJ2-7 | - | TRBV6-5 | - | TGTGCCAGCAGCGGCGTGGCAAGCAGCTACGAGCAGTACTTC | CASSGVASSYEQYF
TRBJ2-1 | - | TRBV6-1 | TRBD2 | TGTGCCAGCGGAGCACTAGCGGGATATGCCAATGAGCAGTTCTTC | CASGALAGYANEQFF
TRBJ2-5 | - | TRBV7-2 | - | TGTGCCAGCAGCTCAGACAGGTTCAGGGAGACCCAGTACTTC | CASSSDRFRETQYF
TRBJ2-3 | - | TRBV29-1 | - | TGCAGCGGGGCTCAGCCAGATACGCAGTATTTT | CSGAQPDTQYF
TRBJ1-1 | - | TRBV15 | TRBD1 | TGTGCCACCAGCACTGGGACAGGGGGCCGGCATATCGCTTTCTTT | CATSTGTGGRHIAFF
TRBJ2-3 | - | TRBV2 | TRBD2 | TGTGCCGTCTTGGCGGGGGTGGCCACAGATACGCAGTATTTT | CAVLAGVATDTQYF
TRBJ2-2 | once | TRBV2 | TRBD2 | TGTGCCAGCTCAACAACCGGGTCACTAGCGGGAGCCGCAGAGAACACCGGGGAGCTGTTTTTT | CASSTTGSLAGAAENTGELFF
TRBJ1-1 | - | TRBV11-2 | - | TGTGCCAGCCGCAGGGCGGGCGGTTACACTGAAGCTTTCTTT | CASRRAGGYTEAFF
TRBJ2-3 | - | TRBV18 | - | TGTGCCAGCTCACAAGGGGCAGATACGCAGTATTTT | CASSQGADTQYF
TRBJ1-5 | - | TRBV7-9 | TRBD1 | TGTGCCAGCAGCTCAGACAGGGGGATATATAGCAATCAGCCCCAGCATTTT | CASSSDRGIYSNQPQHF
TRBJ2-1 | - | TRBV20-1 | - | TGCAGTGCTAGAGAAAACAATGAGCAGTTCTTC | CSARENNEQFF
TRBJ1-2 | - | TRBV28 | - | TGTGCCAGCAGTCGCTACTATGGCTACACCTTC | CASSRYYGYTF
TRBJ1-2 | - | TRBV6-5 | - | TGTGCCAGCAGTTACTCGATACCAGGCGGTGGCTACACCTTC | CASSYSIPGGGYTF
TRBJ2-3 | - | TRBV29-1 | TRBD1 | TGCAGCGCTATTGGGACAGGGACTACAGATACGCAGTATTTT | CSAIGTGTTDTQYF
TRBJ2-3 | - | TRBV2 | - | TGTGCCAGCAGTGTGGCCACAGATACGCAGTATTTT | CASSVATDTQYF
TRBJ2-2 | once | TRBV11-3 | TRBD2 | TGTGCCAGCAGCGCCGCTAGCGGGAGAAGCGGGGAGCTGTTTTTT | CASSAASGRSGELFF
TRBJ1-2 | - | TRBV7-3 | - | TGTGCCAGCAGCTCGGGCCGGGACGCCGGGACCGGCTACACCTTC | CASSSGRDAGTGYTF
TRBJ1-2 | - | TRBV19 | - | TGTGCCAGTAGTATTGTCTCGGGGAACTATGGCTACACCTTC | CASSIVSGNYGYTF
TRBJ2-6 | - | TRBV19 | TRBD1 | TGTGCCAGTAGTAGCTCCCGTGAAGGGGGCCCCTTAAGCGGGGCCAACGTCCTGACTTTC | CASSSSREGGPLSGANVLTF
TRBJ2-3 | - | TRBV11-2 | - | TGTGCCAGCAGCTTGGGAGGTCCAGATACGCAGTATTTT | CASSLGGPDTQYF
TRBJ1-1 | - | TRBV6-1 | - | TGTGCCAGCAACTTATGGACAGCCACTGAAGCTTTCTTT | CASNLWTATEAFF
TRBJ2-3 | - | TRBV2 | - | TGTGCCAGCAGTGCGGGGACTTTTAGCACAGATACGCAGTATTTT | CASSAGTFSTDTQYF
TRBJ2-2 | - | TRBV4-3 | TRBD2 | TGCGCCAGCAGCCAAGGTCTAGCGGGAGCCCCGTCCAGGGAGCTGTTTTTT | CASSQGLAGAPSRELFF
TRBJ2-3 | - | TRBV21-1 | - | TGTGCCAGCAGCTCCCGTCATTTT | CASSSRHF
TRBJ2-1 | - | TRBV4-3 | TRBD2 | TGCGCCAGCAGCCAAGATAGGCGCCTAGCGGGCCGTGAGCAGTTCTTC | CASSQDRRLAGREQFF
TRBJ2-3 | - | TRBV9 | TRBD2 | TGTGCCAGCAGCTCACAACCTAGCGGAATGCAGTATTTT | CASSSQPSGMQYF
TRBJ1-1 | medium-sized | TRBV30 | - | TGTGCCTTATCGACAGGTTATAACACTGAAGCTTTCTTT | CALSTGYNTEAFF
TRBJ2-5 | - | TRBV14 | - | TGTGCCAGCAGCCAGAACGCAGGGACATACCAAGAGACCCAGTACTTC | CASSQNAGTYQETQYF
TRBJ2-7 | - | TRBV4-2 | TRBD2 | TGTGCCAGCAGCCACGGGGGGACTAGCGGTGCCTACGAGCAGTACTTC | CASSHGGTSGAYEQYF
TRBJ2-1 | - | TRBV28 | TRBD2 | TGTGCCAGCAGTTCTACCGGCGGGAGGGGTACCAATGAGCAGTTCTTC | CASSSTGGRGTNEQFF
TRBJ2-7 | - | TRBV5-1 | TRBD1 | TGCGCCAGCAGCAGCCGACAGGGTAACTCCGAGCAGTACTTC | CASSSRQGNSEQYF
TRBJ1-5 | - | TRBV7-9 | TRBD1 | TGTGCCAGCAGCGCGACCGGGACAGGAATCCAGCCCCAGCATTTT | CASSATGTGIQPQHF
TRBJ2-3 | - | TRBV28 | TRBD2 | TGTGCCAGCAGTTCCCCCCCGGGAGGGGGGAGGACAGATACGCAGTATTTT | CASSSPPGGGRTDTQYF
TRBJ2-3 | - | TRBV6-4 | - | TGTGCCAGCAGTCCTAACAGGGTTGATACGCAGTATTTT | CASSPNRVDTQYF
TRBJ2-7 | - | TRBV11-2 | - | TGTGCCAGCACCCCATTTGGAATCTCCTACGAGCAGTACTTC | CASTPFGISYEQYF
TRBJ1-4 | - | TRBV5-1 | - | TGCGCCAGCAGCCCGGGGACGGCGAATGAAAAACTGTTTTTT | CASSPGTANEKLFF
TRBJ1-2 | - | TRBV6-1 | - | TGTGCCAGCAGTGAATTAACAGGGAACTATGGCTACACCTTC | CASSELTGNYGYTF
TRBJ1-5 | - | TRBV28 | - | TGTGCCAGCAGGCAAACAGGGAAGGGTGATAGCAATCAGCCCCAGCATTTT | CASRQTGKGDSNQPQHF
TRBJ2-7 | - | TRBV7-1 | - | TGTGCCAGCAGCCCAGGGACCCTAGGCTACGAGCAGTACTTC | CASSPGTLGYEQYF
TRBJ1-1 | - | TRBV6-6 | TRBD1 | TGTGCCAGCAGTCTCCAAGGACAGGGCTATACTGAAGCTTTCTTT | CASSLQGQGYTEAFF
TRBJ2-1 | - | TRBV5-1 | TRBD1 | TGCGCCAGCAGCTTGTGGGTGGGGGACAGAAACAATGAGCAGTTCTTC | CASSLWVGDRNNEQFF